This section outlines one T cell receptor (beta chain) sequence together with its context. Produced via immunoSEQ multiplex PCR; TCRdb's table is partial and in-frame only. The table has 190,000 or so clones, 66% seen once; the top ten hold 10%. These data originate in a study of shared clonotypes between healthy human individuals. Germline loops: CDR1 MNHEY, CDR2 SVGAGI. The CDR3 loop spans 13 amino acids. V gave up 6 bases and J gave up 4 bases, with 13 bases separating them. Sample: memory CD4+ T cells sorted from blood. Specified subset: CD45RA-negative fraction. The chain combines TRBV6-5 with TRBJ2-7, with D possibly being TRBD1 (8 bases). The source is a young man in good health. CDR3 sequence: CASRQGGLYEQYF. CDR3 sequence (DNA): TGTGCCAGCAGACAGGGGGGGCTTTACGAGCAGTACTTC.